The entry below describes one T cell receptor (beta chain). Its antigen is undetermined. The record originates from a study of shared clonotypes between healthy human individuals. Study as a whole: CD8 memory received one plate per donor, CD8 naive two, CD4 memory three and CD4 naive three.

Study-wide results and limits: The study found about 5% of naive CD4 clonotypes shared across four donors. Memory subsets generally showed smaller estimated richness than naive subsets did.

Deletions cut 3 bases from V and 10 bases from J, with 20 bases between. The CDR3 length is 15 residues. Germline V gives CDR1 MDHEN, CDR2 SYDVKM. Generated by immunoSEQ multiplex PCR, the TCRdb table keeps only in-frame clones and is missing some. In the table there are under 1,100,000 clones, approximately 76% of which are singletons. Sequenced sample: memory CD4+ T cells sorted from blood. Subset described: CD45RA-negative fraction. V gene TRBV28 combines with J gene TRBJ2-3; D assignment may be TRBD1 or TRBD2 (6 bases each). The sequence was collected from a man younger than 30 in good health. This chain's CDR3 is CASSLDSLARGAQYF. For the CDR3, the DNA is TGTGCCAGCAGTTTGGACAGCCTAGCGCGAGGAGCGCAGTATTTT.